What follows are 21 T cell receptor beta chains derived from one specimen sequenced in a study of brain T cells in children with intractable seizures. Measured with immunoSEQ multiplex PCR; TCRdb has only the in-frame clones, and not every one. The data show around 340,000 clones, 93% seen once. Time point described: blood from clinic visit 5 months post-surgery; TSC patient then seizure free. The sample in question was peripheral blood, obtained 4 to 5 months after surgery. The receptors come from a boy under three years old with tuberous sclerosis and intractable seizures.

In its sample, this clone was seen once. This CDR3 is CASSFGGSGGYEQYF. The CDR3 bases are TGTGCCAGCAGCTTCGGAGGCAGTGGAGGCTACGAGCAGTACTTC. The chain uses TRBV5-6 and TRBJ2-7; D might be TRBD2 (5 bases). Germline loops: CDR1 SGHDT, CDR2 YYEEEE. CDR3 size: 15 residues. Trimming left V 2 bases short and J 3 bases short, with 15 bases between. The full variable domain, with the rest looked up from reference TRBV5-6 and TRBJ2-7, is DAGVTQSPTHLIKTRGQQVTLRCSPKSGHDTVSWYQQALGQGPQFIFQYYEEEERQRGNFPDRFSGHQFPNYSSELNVNALLLGDSALYLCASSFGGSGGYEQYFGPGTRLTVT.

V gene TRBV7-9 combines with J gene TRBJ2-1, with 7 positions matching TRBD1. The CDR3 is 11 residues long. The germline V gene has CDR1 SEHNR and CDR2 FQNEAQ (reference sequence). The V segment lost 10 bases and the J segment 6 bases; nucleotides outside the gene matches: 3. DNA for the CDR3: TGTGCCAACGACAGGGTCAATGAGCAGTTCTTC. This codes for CANDRVNEQFF.

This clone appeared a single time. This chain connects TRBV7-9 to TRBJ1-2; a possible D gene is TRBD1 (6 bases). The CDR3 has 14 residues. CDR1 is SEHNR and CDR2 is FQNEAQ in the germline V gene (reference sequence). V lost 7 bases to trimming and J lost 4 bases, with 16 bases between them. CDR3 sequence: CASIKQGGGYGYTF. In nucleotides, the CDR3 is TGTGCCAGCATCAAACAGGGTGGAGGCTATGGCTACACCTTC.

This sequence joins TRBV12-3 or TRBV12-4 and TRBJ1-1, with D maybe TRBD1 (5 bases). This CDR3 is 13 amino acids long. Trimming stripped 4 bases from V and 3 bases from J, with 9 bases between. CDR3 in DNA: TGTGCCAGCAGTTACTGGGGGGACACTGAAGCTTTCTTT. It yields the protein CASSYWGDTEAFF.

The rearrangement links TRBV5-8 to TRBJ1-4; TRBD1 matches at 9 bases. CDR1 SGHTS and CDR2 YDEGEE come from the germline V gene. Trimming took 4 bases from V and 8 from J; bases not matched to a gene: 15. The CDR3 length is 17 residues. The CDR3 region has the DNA TGTGCCAGCAGCGAACGACAGGGGGGGATAGGCACGGAAAAACTGTTTTTT. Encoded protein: CASSERQGGIGTEKLFF.

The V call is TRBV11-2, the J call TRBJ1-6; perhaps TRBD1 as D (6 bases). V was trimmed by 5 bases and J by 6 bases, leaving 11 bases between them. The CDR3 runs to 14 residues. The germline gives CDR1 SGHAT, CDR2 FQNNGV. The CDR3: CASSKGEFNSPLHF. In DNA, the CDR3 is TGTGCCAGCAGCAAGGGGGAGTTTAATTCACCCCTCCACTTT.

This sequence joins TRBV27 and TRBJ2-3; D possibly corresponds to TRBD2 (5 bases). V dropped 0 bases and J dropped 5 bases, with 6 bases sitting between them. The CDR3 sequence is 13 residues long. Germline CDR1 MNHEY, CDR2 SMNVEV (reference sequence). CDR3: CASSLSAGDTQYF. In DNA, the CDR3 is TGTGCCAGCAGTTTATCGGCGGGAGATACGCAGTATTTT.

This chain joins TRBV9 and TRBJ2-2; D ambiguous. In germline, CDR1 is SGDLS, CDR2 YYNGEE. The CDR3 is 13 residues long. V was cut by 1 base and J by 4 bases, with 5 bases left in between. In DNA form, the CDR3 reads TGTGCCAGCAGCGTATCGGCCACCGGGGAGCTGTTTTTT. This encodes CASSVSATGELFF.

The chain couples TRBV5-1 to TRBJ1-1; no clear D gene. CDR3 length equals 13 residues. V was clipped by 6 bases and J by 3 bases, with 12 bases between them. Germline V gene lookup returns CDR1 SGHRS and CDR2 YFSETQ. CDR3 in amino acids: CASMGMQYTEAFF. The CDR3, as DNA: TGCGCCAGCATGGGGATGCAGTACACTGAAGCTTTCTTT.

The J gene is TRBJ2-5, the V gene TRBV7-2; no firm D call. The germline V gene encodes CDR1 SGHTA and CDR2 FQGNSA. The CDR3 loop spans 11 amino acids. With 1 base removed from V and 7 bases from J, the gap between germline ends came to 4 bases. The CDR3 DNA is TGTGCCAGCAGCTTAGGAAGGACCCAGTACTTC. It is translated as CASSLGRTQYF.

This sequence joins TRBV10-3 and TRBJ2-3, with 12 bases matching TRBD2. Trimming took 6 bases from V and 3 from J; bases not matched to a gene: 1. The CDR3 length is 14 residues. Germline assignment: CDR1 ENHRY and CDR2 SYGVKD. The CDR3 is CAIRTSGRTDTQYF. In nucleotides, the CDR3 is TGTGCCATCAGGACTAGCGGGAGAACAGATACGCAGTATTTT.

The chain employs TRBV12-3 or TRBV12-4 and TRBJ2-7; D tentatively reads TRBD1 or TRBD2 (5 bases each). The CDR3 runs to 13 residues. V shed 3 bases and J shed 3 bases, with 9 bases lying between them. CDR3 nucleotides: TGTGCCAGCAGTTTCTCGGGACGCTACGAGCAGTACTTC. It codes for CASSFSGRYEQYF.

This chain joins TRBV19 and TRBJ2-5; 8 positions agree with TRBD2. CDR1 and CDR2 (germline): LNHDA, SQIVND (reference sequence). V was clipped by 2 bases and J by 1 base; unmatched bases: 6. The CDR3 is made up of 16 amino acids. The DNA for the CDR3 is TGTGCCAGTAGTATAAGGTCGGGGGGGCCCCAAGAGACCCAGTACTTC. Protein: CASSIRSGGPQETQYF.

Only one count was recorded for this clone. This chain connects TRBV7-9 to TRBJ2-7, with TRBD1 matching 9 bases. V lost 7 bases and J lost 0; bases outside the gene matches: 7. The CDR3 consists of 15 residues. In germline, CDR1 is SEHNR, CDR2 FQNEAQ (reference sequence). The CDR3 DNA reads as TGTGCCAGCAACGCCGGGACAGGGTACTCCTACGAGCAGTACTTC. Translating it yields CASNAGTGYSYEQYF.

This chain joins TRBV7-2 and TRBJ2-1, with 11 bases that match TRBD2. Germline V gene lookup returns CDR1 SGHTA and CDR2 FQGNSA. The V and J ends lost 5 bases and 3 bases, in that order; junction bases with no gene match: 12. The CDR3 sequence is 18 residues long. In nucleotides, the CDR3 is TGTGCCAGCAGCCCGAAACCCTCTAGCGGGGGGTACTACAATGAGCAGTTCTTC. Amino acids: CASSPKPSSGGYYNEQFF.

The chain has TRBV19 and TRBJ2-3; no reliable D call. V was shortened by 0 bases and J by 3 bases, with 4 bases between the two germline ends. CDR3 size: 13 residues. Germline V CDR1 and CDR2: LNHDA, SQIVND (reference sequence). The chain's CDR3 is CASSIERTDTQYF. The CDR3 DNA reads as TGTGCCAGTAGTATAGAGAGGACAGATACGCAGTATTTT.

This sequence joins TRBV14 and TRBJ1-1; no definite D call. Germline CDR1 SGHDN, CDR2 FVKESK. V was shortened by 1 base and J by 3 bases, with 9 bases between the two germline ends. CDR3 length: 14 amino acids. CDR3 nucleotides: TGTGCCAGCAGCCAAGTTTGGTCGTACACTGAAGCTTTCTTT. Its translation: CASSQVWSYTEAFF. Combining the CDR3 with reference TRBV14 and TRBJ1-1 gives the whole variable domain EAGVTQFPSHSVIEKGQTVTLRCDPISGHDNLYWYRRVMGKEIKFLLHFVKESKQDESGMPNNRFLAERTGGTYSTLKVQPAELEDSGVYFCASSQVWSYTEAFFGQGTRLTVV.

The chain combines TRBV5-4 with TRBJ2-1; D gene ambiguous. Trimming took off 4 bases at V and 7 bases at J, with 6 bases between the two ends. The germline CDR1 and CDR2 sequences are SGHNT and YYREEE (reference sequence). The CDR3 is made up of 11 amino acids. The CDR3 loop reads CASSRENEQFF. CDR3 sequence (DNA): TGTGCCAGCAGCAGAGAAAATGAGCAGTTCTTC.

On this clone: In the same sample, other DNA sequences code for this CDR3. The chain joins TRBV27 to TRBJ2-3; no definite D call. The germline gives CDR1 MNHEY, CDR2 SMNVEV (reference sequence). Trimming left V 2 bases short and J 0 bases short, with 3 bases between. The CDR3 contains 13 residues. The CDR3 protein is CASSLTSTDTQYF. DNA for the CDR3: TGTGCCAGCAGTTTAACTAGCACAGATACGCAGTATTTT.

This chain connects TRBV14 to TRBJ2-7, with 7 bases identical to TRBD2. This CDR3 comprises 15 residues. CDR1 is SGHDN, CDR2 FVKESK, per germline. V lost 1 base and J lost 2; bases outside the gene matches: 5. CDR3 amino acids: CASSQGWGGAYEQYF. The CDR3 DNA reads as TGTGCCAGCAGCCAAGGATGGGGGGGGGCCTACGAGCAGTACTTC.

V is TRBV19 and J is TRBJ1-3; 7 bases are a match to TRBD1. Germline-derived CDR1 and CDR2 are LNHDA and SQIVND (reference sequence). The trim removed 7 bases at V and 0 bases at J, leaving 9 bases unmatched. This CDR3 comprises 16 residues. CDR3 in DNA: TGTGCCAGTAAACCGGGACAGAAAATCTCTGGAAACACCATATATTTT. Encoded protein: CASKPGQKISGNTIYF.